The rows below give T cell receptor beta chains drawn from one sample of a study of memory CD4+ T cells and cytomegalovirus serostatus. The assay was immunoSEQ multiplex PCR, and TCRdb's table has in-frame clones only and misses some. The table lists 64,000 or so clones, approximately 71% of them singletons. The material sequenced was memory CD4+ T cells from blood. The source of these receptors is an adult in good health and CMV-seronegative. Both conserved end residues are part of each CDR3. Each record gives: V gene, clone size, D gene, J gene, CDR3 protein, CDR3 DNA. D genes are given only for firm matches. Size is stated for part of the rows, as once, few or many counts, or as a class when the clone is expanded.

V gene: TRBV18; clone size: -; D gene: -; J gene: TRBJ2-7; CDR3 protein: CASSLTPVEAEQYF; CDR3 DNA: TGTGCCAGCTCACTGACCCCTGTGGAGGCCGAGCAGTACTTC
V gene: TRBV29-1; clone size: -; D gene: TRBD2; J gene: TRBJ2-7; CDR3 protein: CSVEAGSSGRGEQYF; CDR3 DNA: TGCAGCGTTGAAGCGGGATCTAGCGGGAGGGGCGAGCAGTACTTC
V gene: TRBV6-1; clone size: -; D gene: TRBD1; J gene: TRBJ2-7; CDR3 protein: CASGIRTGGYEQYF; CDR3 DNA: TGTGCCAGCGGAATCAGGACAGGGGGCTACGAGCAGTACTTC
V gene: TRBV10-3; clone size: few; D gene: -; J gene: TRBJ1-1; CDR3 protein: CAISVQTNTEAFF; CDR3 DNA: TGTGCCATCAGTGTTCAGACGAACACTGAAGCTTTCTTT
V gene: TRBV5-5; clone size: -; D gene: -; J gene: TRBJ1-3; CDR3 protein: CASSLGTPDSGNTIYF; CDR3 DNA: TGTGCCAGCAGCTTAGGGACGCCGGACTCTGGAAACACCATATATTTT
V gene: TRBV11-2; clone size: -; D gene: -; J gene: TRBJ1-1; CDR3 protein: CASSSSYQTEKNTEAFF; CDR3 DNA: TGTGCCAGCAGCTCGTCTTACCAGACAGAGAAGAACACTGAAGCTTTCTTT
V gene: TRBV5-4; clone size: -; D gene: -; J gene: TRBJ2-7; CDR3 protein: CASSPGATTPYEQYF; CDR3 DNA: TGTGCCAGCAGCCCGGGGGCCACCACGCCCTACGAGCAGTACTTC
V gene: TRBV27; clone size: -; D gene: -; J gene: TRBJ1-2; CDR3 protein: CASSLIGTNYGYTF; CDR3 DNA: TGTGCCAGCAGTTTAATCGGGACAAACTATGGCTACACCTTC
V gene: TRBV4-2; clone size: -; D gene: -; J gene: TRBJ2-6; CDR3 protein: CASSQDRLSGANVLTF; CDR3 DNA: TGTGCCAGCAGCCAAGACAGACTCTCTGGGGCCAACGTCCTGACTTTC
V gene: TRBV7-3; clone size: -; D gene: -; J gene: TRBJ2-3; CDR3 protein: CASSLISGAGDTQYF; CDR3 DNA: TGTGCCAGCAGCTTAATTTCAGGGGCAGGGGATACGCAGTATTTT
V gene: TRBV19; clone size: -; D gene: -; J gene: TRBJ2-3; CDR3 protein: CASGVGSTDTQYF; CDR3 DNA: TGTGCCAGTGGAGTCGGGAGCACAGATACGCAGTATTTT
V gene: TRBV4-1; clone size: few; D gene: -; J gene: TRBJ1-5; CDR3 protein: CASSQAPGQPQHF; CDR3 DNA: TGCGCCAGCAGCCAGGCCCCGGGTCAGCCCCAGCATTTT
V gene: TRBV7-8; clone size: -; D gene: TRBD1; J gene: TRBJ2-7; CDR3 protein: CASSLGPGDRGPSYEQYF; CDR3 DNA: TGTGCCAGCAGCTTAGGGCCCGGCGACAGGGGTCCTTCCTACGAGCAGTACTTC
V gene: TRBV7-2; clone size: -; D gene: TRBD2; J gene: TRBJ2-3; CDR3 protein: CASSIGLAGGDTQYF; CDR3 DNA: TGTGCCAGCAGCATCGGACTAGCGGGAGGAGATACGCAGTATTTT
V gene: TRBV2; clone size: -; D gene: TRBD1; J gene: TRBJ2-7; CDR3 protein: CASSEGQGTYEQYF; CDR3 DNA: TGTGCCAGCAGTGAGGGACAGGGCACCTACGAGCAGTACTTC
V gene: TRBV19; clone size: -; D gene: TRBD2; J gene: TRBJ2-3; CDR3 protein: CASGRDYTDTQYF; CDR3 DNA: TGTGCCAGTGGCCGGGACTACACAGATACGCAGTATTTT
V gene: TRBV15; clone size: -; D gene: -; J gene: TRBJ1-4; CDR3 protein: CATSRDRVEKLFF; CDR3 DNA: TGTGCCACCAGCAGAGACAGGGTTGAAAAACTGTTTTTT
V gene: TRBV9; clone size: -; D gene: -; J gene: TRBJ2-3; CDR3 protein: CASSVGVLGASTDTQYF; CDR3 DNA: TGTGCCAGCAGCGTAGGGGTATTGGGGGCCAGCACAGATACGCAGTATTTT
V gene: TRBV7-9; clone size: few; D gene: -; J gene: TRBJ1-5; CDR3 protein: CASSLALTGRDQPQHF; CDR3 DNA: TGTGCCAGCAGCTTAGCGCTAACAGGGAGGGATCAGCCCCAGCATTTT
V gene: TRBV28; clone size: -; D gene: TRBD1; J gene: TRBJ2-1; CDR3 protein: CASSSGQGGEQFF; CDR3 DNA: TGTGCCAGCAGTTCCGGACAGGGAGGTGAGCAGTTCTTC
V gene: TRBV7-9; clone size: -; D gene: -; J gene: TRBJ1-5; CDR3 protein: CASSLSYSNQPQHF; CDR3 DNA: TGTGCCAGCAGCTTATCTTATAGCAATCAGCCCCAGCATTTT